A single sample is the source of the 23 T cell receptor beta chains below, sequenced in a study of PD-1 blockade in classical Hodgkin lymphoma. The method was immunoSEQ multiplex PCR; TCRdb's version includes in-frame clones alone and lacks a portion of them. The sample shows approximately 30,000 clones, roughly 72% of them seen only once. Time point denoted: cycle 4 day 1 (C4D1), after less than seven weeks of nivolumab. Every patient had relapsed following autologous stem cell transplantation, and cohorts differed in brentuximab vedotin exposure. This specimen was peripheral blood mononuclear cells (PBMCs), taken before the fourth cycle of nivolumab. The receptor source for this set is a human donor with classical Hodgkin lymphoma.

The chain uses TRBV7-9 and TRBJ1-6; a possible D gene is TRBD1 (5 bases). The length of the CDR3 is 14 residues. The germline CDR1 and CDR2 sequences are SEHNR and FQNEAQ (reference sequence). V lost 8 bases and J 6 bases, leaving 14 bases between the germline ends. CDR3: CASSSGDLNSPLHF. For the CDR3, the DNA is TGTGCCAGCTCTTCCGGGGACCTTAATTCACCCCTCCACTTT.

The gene calls are TRBV5-1 and TRBJ1-2, with no clear D. Per germline, CDR1 SGHRS and CDR2 YFSETQ. Trimming took 0 bases from V and 4 from J, leaving 7 bases between them. This CDR3 has 13 residues. The CDR3, as DNA: TGCGCCAGCAGCTTGGGGCGATTCTATGGCTACACCTTC. As protein: CASSLGRFYGYTF. The full variable domain, in which reference TRBV5-1 and TRBJ1-2 provide the parts outside the CDR3, is KAGVTQTPRYLIKTRGQQVTLSCSPISGHRSVSWYQQTPGQGLQFLFEYFSETQRNKGNFPGRFSGRQFSNSRSEMNVSTLELGDSALYLCASSLGRFYGYTFGSGTRLTVV.

This chain connects TRBV9 to TRBJ2-3, with D possibly being TRBD1 or TRBD2 (6 bases each). Germline lookup yields CDR1 SGDLS and CDR2 YYNGEE. The CDR3 is 15 amino acids. Trimming removed 7 bases at V and 2 bases at J, with 17 bases between. CDR3 sequence: CASGSPTGATDTQYF. The CDR3 DNA is TGTGCCAGCGGGTCCCCCACGGGGGCCACAGATACGCAGTATTTT.

In its sample, this clone was seen a few times. Within the sample, other DNA sequences also encode this same CDR3. This chain links TRBV6-5 with TRBJ1-2, with 11 bases fitting TRBD1. CDR1 and CDR2 from the germline V gene are MNHEY and SVGAGI. Unmatched junction bases numbered 4, after V lost 3 bases and J lost 7 bases. The CDR3 runs to 14 residues. The CDR3 bases are TGTGCCAGCAGTTATTCCGGGACAGGGGGTGGCTACACCTTC. Translation gives CASSYSGTGGGYTF.

V and J are TRBV9 and TRBJ2-1; TRBD2 matches at 7 bases. Germline V gene lookup returns CDR1 SGDLS and CDR2 YYNGEE. The J segment lost 4 bases and the V segment lost 1 base, leaving 5 bases of the junction unmatched. The CDR3 length is 15 residues. The CDR3 reads CASSVSAGPYNEQFF. DNA of the CDR3: TGTGCCAGCAGCGTATCAGCGGGGCCATACAATGAGCAGTTCTTC.

The chain links TRBV5-1 to TRBJ1-1; 7 bases align to TRBD1. Germline V gene data show CDR1 as SGHRS and CDR2 as YFSETQ. The V gene end was trimmed by 4 bases and the J gene end by 4 bases; junction bases not matched to a gene: 13. The CDR3 runs 16 residues. CDR3 DNA: TGCGCCAGCAGCCTCGGGGGGACAGAGGGTTTCACTGAAGCTTTCTTT. Translation: CASSLGGTEGFTEAFF.

This clone has only a few counts. The chain recombines TRBV11-2 with TRBJ2-7, with D tentatively TRBD2 (5 bases). V shed 1 base and J shed 3 bases, with 13 bases lying between them. The CDR3 has 15 residues. Germline loops: CDR1 SGHAT, CDR2 FQNNGV. This chain's CDR3 is CASSLGVRAGYEQYF. The CDR3 DNA reads TGTGCCAGCAGCTTAGGAGTCCGGGCGGGCTACGAGCAGTACTTC. The full variable domain, its missing parts supplied by reference TRBV11-2 and TRBJ2-7, is EAGVAQSPRYKIIEKRQSVAFWCNPISGHATLYWYQQILGQGPKLLIQFQNNGVVDDSQLPKDRFSAERLKGVDSTLKIQPAKLEDSAVYLCASSLGVRAGYEQYFGPGTRLTVT.

V and J are TRBV30 and TRBJ2-7; D ambiguous. V lost 2 bases, J lost 4 bases, and 9 bases lay in between. The CDR3 totals 12 residues. CDR1 is GTSNPN, CDR2 SVGIG, per germline (reference sequence). CDR3 bases: TGTGCCTGGAGTAAGCAGGCTTACGAGCAGTACTTC. It specifies CAWSKQAYEQYF.

There are a few counts of this clone. The chain links TRBV5-8 to TRBJ2-7; D is possibly TRBD1 or TRBD2 (5 bases each). The V gene lost 0 bases and the J gene lost 3 bases, with 10 bases spanning the gap. Germline V CDR1 and CDR2: SGHTS, YDEGEE. This CDR3 is built from 14 residues. Here the CDR3 DNA reads TGTGCCAGCAGCTTGGCCGGGACCATCTACGAGCAGTACTTC. Residues: CASSLAGTIYEQYF.

The chain joins TRBV19 to TRBJ1-1; D gene unclear. The CDR3 covers 14 residues. The germline V gene has CDR1 LNHDA and CDR2 SQIVND (reference sequence). Deletions cut 0 bases from V and 0 bases from J, with 5 bases between. The CDR3 sequence: CASSIEHLNTEAFF. DNA for the CDR3: TGTGCCAGTAGTATAGAACACCTGAACACTGAAGCTTTCTTT. Complete variable domain (other parts from reference TRBV19 and TRBJ1-1): DGGITQSPKYLFRKEGQNVTLSCEQNLNHDAMYWYRQDPGQGLRLIYYSQIVNDFQKGDIAEGYSVSREKKESFPLTVTSAQKNPTAFYLCASSIEHLNTEAFFGQGTRLTVV.

This rearrangement joins TRBV7-9 to TRBJ1-2; D call uncertain. This CDR3 is 14 amino acids long. CDR1 is SEHNR and CDR2 is FQNEAQ in the germline V gene (reference sequence). The ends were cut back, 5 bases at V and 8 bases at J, with 18 bases in the middle. The CDR3 loop reads CASSPRSPSQGYTF. Here the CDR3 DNA reads TGTGCCAGCAGCCCTAGAAGCCCAAGCCAGGGCTACACCTTC.

The rearrangement uses TRBV18 and TRBJ2-3, with D tentatively TRBD2 (5 bases). The V gene's germline CDR1 is KGHSH and CDR2 LQKENI. The CDR3 length is 16 residues. V shed 1 base and J shed 2 bases, with 13 bases lying between them. The CDR3 DNA sequence: TGTGCCAGCTCACCACAAGCGGTACCCACCACAGATACGCAGTATTTT. Protein: CASSPQAVPTTDTQYF.

Only a few counts were recorded for this clone. The rearrangement links TRBV20-1 to TRBJ1-6, with a possible D match to TRBD1 (5 bases). This CDR3 has 10 amino acids. V was cut by 5 bases and J by 14 bases, with 10 bases left in between. Germline loops: CDR1 DFQATT, CDR2 SNEGSKA (reference sequence). The CDR3 loop reads CSAGGKALHF. The CDR3 coding sequence is TGCAGTGCTGGGGGAAAGGCCCTCCACTTT.

V usage is TRBV9 and J usage is TRBJ2-1, with D tentatively TRBD2 (6 bases). Looked up from germline, CDR1 is SGDLS and CDR2 is YYNGEE. This CDR3 comprises 14 residues. V gave up 7 bases and J gave up 3 bases, with 14 bases separating them. The CDR3 sequence is CASGTHGSYNEQFF. In DNA form, the CDR3 reads TGTGCCAGCGGCACCCACGGGAGCTACAATGAGCAGTTCTTC.

The CDR3 region is CASSPDVGLAGVAGELFF. Here the CDR3 DNA reads TGTGCCAGCAGCCCTGACGTGGGACTAGCGGGAGTAGCCGGGGAGCTGTTTTTT. This chain connects TRBV7-3 to TRBJ2-2, with 14 nucleotides matching TRBD2. V shed 5 bases and J 6 bases; nucleotides not matched to a gene: 11. Germline lookup yields CDR1 SGHTA and CDR2 FQGTGA. The CDR3 totals 18 residues.

V and J are TRBV11-2 and TRBJ2-7, with TRBD2 matching over 7 bases. CDR1 and CDR2 (germline): SGHAT, FQNNGV. This CDR3 is built from 14 residues. Trimming took 5 bases from V and 6 from J; bases not matched to a gene: 10. Here the CDR3 reads CASSPREGGFEQYF. The CDR3 nucleotides read TGTGCCAGCAGCCCCAGGGAGGGAGGGTTCGAGCAGTACTTC.

A single count supports this clone. This chain's CDR3 is CASSVAPSLDEQYF. For the CDR3, the DNA is TGTGCCAGCAGCGTAGCCCCCAGTCTGGACGAGCAGTACTTC. V is TRBV9 and J is TRBJ2-7; D gene ambiguous. This CDR3 spans 14 amino acids. V gave up 0 bases and J gave up 5 bases, with 12 bases separating them. CDR1 is SGDLS and CDR2 is YYNGEE in the germline V gene.

The sample holds a few counts of this clone. The conserved closing phenylalanine or tryptophan is absent in this CDR3, likely reflecting a read error. It is unclear where the CDR3 begins or ends on the DNA, so no DNA is shown, and the CDR3 is as TCRdb lists it. The V call is TRBV7-3, the J call TRBJ1-5. The CDR3 is 19 residues long, ends included. CDR1 is SGHTA, CDR2 FQGTGA, per germline. CDR3 amino acids: CASSLRPPRAEAKRPRSLI.

J is TRBJ1-1 and V is TRBV20-1; no reliable D call. Trimming pared 6 bases from V and 12 bases from J, leaving 14 bases between. The CDR3 extends over 10 amino acids. CDR1 is DFQATT and CDR2 is SNEGSKA in the germline V gene (reference sequence). Here the CDR3 DNA reads TGCAGTGCCAGACGCCATCTCACTTTCTTT. Protein: CSARRHLTFF.

For the CDR3, the DNA is TGTGCCAGCAGTTTAAGTCAGGGGGCCTCCTACGAGCAGTACTTC. It specifies CASSLSQGASYEQYF. J is TRBJ2-7 and V is TRBV28, with TRBD1 matching 8 bases. Looked up from germline, CDR1 is MDHEN and CDR2 is SYDVKM. J lost 0 bases, V lost 2 bases, and 3 bases had no gene match. The CDR3 contains 15 residues. Complete variable domain (other parts from reference TRBV28 and TRBJ2-7): DVKVTQSSRYLVKRTGEKVFLECVQDMDHENMFWYRQDPGLGLRLIYFSYDVKMKEKGDIPEGYSVSREKKERFSLILESASTNQTSMYLCASSLSQGASYEQYFGPGTRLTVT.

By frequency in the sample, this clone is medium-sized. This chain joins TRBV19 and TRBJ1-1, with D uncertain. Germline lookup yields CDR1 LNHDA and CDR2 SQIVND (reference sequence). The CDR3 covers 13 residues. Trimming shortened V by 1 base and J by 4 bases, and 7 bases separated the two germline ends. Written as DNA, the CDR3 is TGTGCCAGTAGTATAGGCTCGGGCACTGAAGCTTTCTTT. It specifies CASSIGSGTEAFF.

The rearrangement links TRBV28 to TRBJ1-5; no definite D call. The CDR3 is 13 residues long. Trimming pared 6 bases from V and 3 bases from J, leaving 9 bases between. Germline assignment: CDR1 MDHEN and CDR2 SYDVKM. The CDR3 sequence: CASRLQNNQPQHF. CDR3 DNA sequence: TGTGCCAGCAGATTACAGAACAATCAGCCCCAGCATTTT.

V and J are TRBV15 and TRBJ1-3, with D possibly being TRBD1 (6 bases). The CDR3 spans 17 residues. Germline V CDR1 and CDR2: LNHNV, YYDKDF (reference sequence). Between the trimmed V and J ends, which lost 0 bases and 0 bases, there was a span of 12 bases. CDR3 loop: CATSRDRGLISGNTIYF. The DNA for the CDR3 is TGTGCCACCAGCAGAGACAGGGGACTGATCTCTGGAAACACCATATATTTT.